These 23 T cell receptor delta chains originate from one sample sequenced in a study of gamma-delta chains in newborns, infants, children. With CATT, TCRdb re-called clones from the reads. The table has fewer than 12,000 delta-chain clones, roughly 9.5% seen once. Specimen: blood. The origin of the receptors is a child who was a newborn, infant or young child, either healthy, febrile or measles-vaccinated (not recorded which).

This clone is medium-sized in the sample. The chain employs TRDV2 and TRDJ3, with TRDD3 matching 10 bases. The CDR3 has 22 residues. The trim removed 0 bases at V and 0 bases at J, leaving 13 bases unmatched. The germline gives CDR1 GEAIGNYY, CDR2 EKD. The CDR3 DNA reads TGTGCCTGTGACACCGTCGGGGGGATACGCGTTGAACGCTCCTGGGACACCCGACAGATGTTTTTC. Translating gives CACDTVGGIRVERSWDTRQMFF.

This clone was observed a handful of times. A much larger clone differs by one base, so this may be a read error. V and J are TRDV2 and TRDJ1; TRDD3 matches 7 bases. Trimming took 4 bases from V and 3 from J; bases not matched to a gene: 16. Germline CDR1 reads GEAIGNYY; CDR2 reads EKD. CDR3 length equals 17 residues. The CDR3 DNA is TGTGCCTGTGAGCTACTGGGGACCGGGGGCCACGCCGATAAACTCATCTTT. It is translated as CACELLGTGGHADKLIF.

There are a few counts of this clone. The CDR3 sequence: CACDTPAPSWDTRQMFF. CDR3 coding DNA: TGTGCCTGTGACACCCCTGCTCCTTCCTGGGACACCCGACAGATGTTTTTC. V gene TRDV2 combines with J gene TRDJ3; D unresolved. Germline V CDR1 and CDR2: GEAIGNYY, EKD. V lost 0 bases to trimming and J lost 1 base, with 9 bases between them. This CDR3 region has 17 residues.

This clone was counted a few times. The rearrangement joins TRDV1 to TRDJ1; 9 nucleotides agree with TRDD3. CDR3 length equals 27 residues. Germline-derived CDR1 and CDR2 are TSWWSYY and QGS. V lost 1 base, J lost 2 bases, and 38 bases stayed unmatched. CDR3: CALGERPRFPTEVVGGGYEGWTDKLIF. The DNA of the CDR3 is TGTGCTCTTGGGGAACGTCCCCGGTTTCCTACGGAGGTAGTAGGTGGGGGATATGAAGGGTGGACCGATAAACTCATCTTT.

The chain combines TRDV2 with TRDJ2; 13 nucleotides match TRDD3. This CDR3 has 20 amino acids. Germline V gene lookup returns CDR1 GEAIGNYY and CDR2 EKD. V lost 0 bases, J lost 1 base, and 10 bases stayed unmatched. The CDR3 DNA is TGTGCCTGTGACACCCTACTGGGGGATACGCTAAGAAATTTGACAGCACAACTCTTCTTT. It translates to CACDTLLGDTLRNLTAQLFF.

In regard to this clone: Since a much larger clone is just one base distant, this may be a read error. This same CDR3 is encoded by further DNA sequences in the sample. This sequence joins TRDV2 and TRDJ1, with 8 bases identical to TRDD3. V lost 3 bases and J lost 0; bases outside the gene matches: 14. In germline, CDR1 is GEAIGNYY, CDR2 EKD. The CDR3 length is 18 residues. The CDR3 protein is CACDGLGDFQSDTDKLIF. DNA of the CDR3: TGTGCCTGTGACGGGCTGGGGGACTTTCAAAGCGACACCGATAAACTCATCTTT.

Concerning this clone: A much larger clone is a single base away; this may be a read error. The gene calls are TRDV2 and TRDJ3, with 9 bases matching TRDD3. This CDR3 comprises 21 residues. The germline V gene has CDR1 GEAIGNYY and CDR2 EKD. The V gene end was trimmed by 5 bases and the J gene end by 0 bases; junction bases not matched to a gene: 16. CDR3 nucleotide sequence: TGTGCCTGTGGCACTTACTGGGGGACGACCGCCAGCTCCTGGGACACCCGACAGATGTTTTTC. Translating it yields CACGTYWGTTASSWDTRQMFF.

The genes are TRDV2 and TRDJ3, with a tentative D call TRDD3 (5 bases). V lost 1 base and J lost 0, with 12 bases in between. From germline, CDR1 is GEAIGNYY and CDR2 EKD. The CDR3 extends over 18 amino acids. CDR3 sequence: CACDTGSPSSWDTRQMFF. CDR3 nucleotide sequence: TGTGCCTGTGACACGGGATCCCCTAGCTCCTGGGACACCCGACAGATGTTTTTC.

In this sample, this clone turned up a few times. A far larger clone is one nucleotide away, so this likely arose from a read error. The sample carries other DNA sequences with the same CDR3. The CDR3 region is CACDPVLGTDKLIF. The CDR3 coding sequence is TGTGCCTGTGACCCTGTACTGGGAACCGATAAACTCATCTTT. The J gene is TRDJ1, the V gene TRDV2; possibly TRDD3 for D (6 bases). Germline V gene lookup returns CDR1 GEAIGNYY and CDR2 EKD. Trimming removed 3 bases at V and 2 bases at J, with 12 bases between. This CDR3 region has 14 residues.

This clone has only a few counts. This DNA translates differently at residue 4 from the TCRdb protein, which is that of a much larger clone; a read error is likely, and the protein shown is the DNA's own translation. The sample carries other DNA sequences with the same CDR3. The genes are TRDV2 and TRDJ3, with 11 bases aligning to TRDD3. The CDR3 is 19 amino acids. CDR1 and CDR2 (germline): GEAIGNYY, EKD. CDR3 sequence reads: CACGTVLGDSSWDTRQMFF. As DNA, the CDR3 is TGTGCCTGTGGCACCGTACTGGGGGATAGCTCCTGGGACACCCGACAGATGTTTTTC.

This clone showed up just a few times. The chain recombines TRDV2 with TRDJ1; 7 bases line up with TRDD3. The CDR3 totals 18 residues. Germline trimming cut 4 bases from V and 0 bases from J; bases unmatched to any gene: 16. Per the germline V gene, CDR1 is GEAIGNYY and CDR2 is EKD. CDR3 protein: CACDPILGINKDTDKLIF. CDR3 coding DNA: TGTGCCTGTGATCCTATACTGGGGATAAATAAGGACACCGATAAACTCATCTTT.

This sequence joins TRDV2 and TRDJ1, with 7 bases fitting TRDD3. Trimming cost V 2 bases and J 1 base; bases outside gene matches: 0. CDR3 length equals 13 residues. Germline V gene data show CDR1 as GEAIGNYY and CDR2 as EKD. Here the CDR3 reads CACDRIRTDKLIF. CDR3 sequence (DNA): TGTGCCTGTGACAGGATACGCACCGATAAACTCATCTTT.

This clone was detected a few times. The same CDR3 can be traced to other DNA sequences in this sample. The rearrangement joins TRDV2 to TRDJ3; 11 nucleotides line up with TRDD3. The CDR3 totals 18 residues. Germline assignment: CDR1 GEAIGNYY and CDR2 EKD. Unmatched junction bases numbered 3, after V lost 1 base and J lost 2 bases. CDR3 coding DNA: TGTGCCTGTGACACTGGGGGATACGCTACCTGGGACACCCGACAGATGTTTTTC. It is translated as CACDTGGYATWDTRQMFF.

In its sample, this clone was seen a few times. DNA and listed protein disagree at residue 4, so the protein shown here was translated from the DNA. The CDR3 sequence is CACNTVWGSSWDTRQMFF. CDR3 sequence (DNA): TGTGCCTGTAACACCGTCTGGGGGAGCTCCTGGGACACCCGACAGATGTTTTTC. This chain links TRDV2 with TRDJ3, with TRDD3 matching 8 bases. CDR3 size: 18 residues. Germline CDR1 reads GEAIGNYY; CDR2 reads EKD.

The chain has TRDV1 and TRDJ1; 10 bases match TRDD3. This CDR3 has 23 amino acids. The junction had 23 bases not matched to a gene; V was cut back by 1 base and J by 0 bases. The germline CDR1 and CDR2 sequences are TSWWSYY and QGS. CDR3 protein: CALGERAILTLGDSFRYTDKLIF. The CDR3 coding sequence is TGTGCTCTTGGGGAACGGGCGATTCTCACACTGGGGGATTCATTTCGGTACACCGATAAACTCATCTTT.

As regards this clone: With a far larger clone one base away, a read error is the likely cause. The genes are TRDV2 and TRDJ3, with TRDD3 matching 9 bases. Germline CDR1 is GEAIGNYY and CDR2 is EKD. The CDR3 sequence is 16 residues long. CDR3 in DNA: TGTGCCCGTGACTGGGGGAGCTCCTGGGACACCCGACAGATGTTTTTC. Residues: CARDWGSSWDTRQMFF.

The table lists this clone with a few counts. The chain employs TRDV2 and TRDJ1; 8 nucleotides line up with TRDD3. This CDR3 spans 13 amino acids. In germline, CDR1 is GEAIGNYY, CDR2 EKD. Trimming at V came to 1 base and at J to 10 bases, leaving 7 bases not matched to a gene. CDR3 nucleotides: TGTGCCTGTGACACTTGGGGGATGTCTAGACTCATCTTT. Translated: CACDTWGMSRLIF.

By share, this clone ranks as medium-sized. The chain couples TRDV2 to TRDJ1, with D perhaps TRDD3 (6 bases). Germline-derived CDR1 and CDR2 are GEAIGNYY and EKD. The CDR3 spans 16 residues. The ends were cut back, 0 bases at V and 2 bases at J, with 15 bases in the middle. CDR3 region: CACDTVWGRGTDKLIF. In DNA form, the CDR3 reads TGTGCCTGTGACACCGTCTGGGGCAGGGGGACCGATAAACTCATCTTT.

This clone appeared a few times. The rearrangement uses TRDV2 and TRDJ3, with 13 bases identical to TRDD3. Germline CDR1 and CDR2: GEAIGNYY and EKD. After removal of 3 bases from V and 2 bases from J, the junction contained 9 bases not matched to a gene. The CDR3 has 20 amino acids. CDR3 coding DNA: TGTGCCTGTGACCCATTACTGGGGGATACGCGAACCTGGGACACCCGACAGATGTTTTTC. Amino acids: CACDPLLGDTRTWDTRQMFF.

This clone occurred a few times. It may be a read error: a sequence one base away is much more abundant. V gene TRDV2 combines with J gene TRDJ1, with a weak D call TRDD3 (5 bases). The CDR3 loop spans 17 amino acids. V lost 3 bases to trimming and J lost 1 base, with 20 bases between them. Germline V lookup: CDR1 GEAIGNYY, CDR2 EKD. The CDR3 reads CACDPLLTRGPTDKLIF. The CDR3 DNA sequence: TGTGCCTGTGACCCACTCCTTACTAGGGGACCCACCGATAAACTCATCTTT.

This clone was found a few times. V and J are TRDV2 and TRDJ1, with 9 bases identical to TRDD3. This CDR3 contains 17 residues. CDR1 GEAIGNYY and CDR2 EKD come from the germline V gene. Trimming took 3 bases from V and 0 from J; bases not matched to a gene: 10. The CDR3 loop reads CACDFILGDEYTDKLIF. The DNA for the CDR3 is TGTGCCTGTGACTTTATACTGGGGGACGAGTACACCGATAAACTCATCTTT.

This chain links TRAV38-2/DV8 with TRDJ1, with 7 bases aligning to TRDD3. The V and J ends lost 7 bases and 0 bases, in that order; junction bases with no gene match: 12. CDR3 length: 16 amino acids. The germline CDR1 and CDR2 sequences are TSESDYY and QEAYKQQN. CDR3 sequence reads: CAYGGSSPFNTDKLIF. In DNA form, the CDR3 reads TGTGCTTATGGGGGATCCTCGCCCTTTAACACCGATAAACTCATCTTT.

The CDR3 reads CALGEFLPKAGQRQRDTDKLIF. The CDR3 DNA sequence: TGTGCTCTTGGGGAATTCCTTCCTAAAGCGGGACAGAGACAAAGGGACACCGATAAACTCATCTTT. This chain uses TRDV1 with TRDJ1, with TRDD2 identical over 8 bases. The V and J ends lost 2 bases and 0 bases, in that order; junction bases with no gene match: 23. The CDR3 contains 22 residues. Germline V gives CDR1 TSWWSYY, CDR2 QGS.